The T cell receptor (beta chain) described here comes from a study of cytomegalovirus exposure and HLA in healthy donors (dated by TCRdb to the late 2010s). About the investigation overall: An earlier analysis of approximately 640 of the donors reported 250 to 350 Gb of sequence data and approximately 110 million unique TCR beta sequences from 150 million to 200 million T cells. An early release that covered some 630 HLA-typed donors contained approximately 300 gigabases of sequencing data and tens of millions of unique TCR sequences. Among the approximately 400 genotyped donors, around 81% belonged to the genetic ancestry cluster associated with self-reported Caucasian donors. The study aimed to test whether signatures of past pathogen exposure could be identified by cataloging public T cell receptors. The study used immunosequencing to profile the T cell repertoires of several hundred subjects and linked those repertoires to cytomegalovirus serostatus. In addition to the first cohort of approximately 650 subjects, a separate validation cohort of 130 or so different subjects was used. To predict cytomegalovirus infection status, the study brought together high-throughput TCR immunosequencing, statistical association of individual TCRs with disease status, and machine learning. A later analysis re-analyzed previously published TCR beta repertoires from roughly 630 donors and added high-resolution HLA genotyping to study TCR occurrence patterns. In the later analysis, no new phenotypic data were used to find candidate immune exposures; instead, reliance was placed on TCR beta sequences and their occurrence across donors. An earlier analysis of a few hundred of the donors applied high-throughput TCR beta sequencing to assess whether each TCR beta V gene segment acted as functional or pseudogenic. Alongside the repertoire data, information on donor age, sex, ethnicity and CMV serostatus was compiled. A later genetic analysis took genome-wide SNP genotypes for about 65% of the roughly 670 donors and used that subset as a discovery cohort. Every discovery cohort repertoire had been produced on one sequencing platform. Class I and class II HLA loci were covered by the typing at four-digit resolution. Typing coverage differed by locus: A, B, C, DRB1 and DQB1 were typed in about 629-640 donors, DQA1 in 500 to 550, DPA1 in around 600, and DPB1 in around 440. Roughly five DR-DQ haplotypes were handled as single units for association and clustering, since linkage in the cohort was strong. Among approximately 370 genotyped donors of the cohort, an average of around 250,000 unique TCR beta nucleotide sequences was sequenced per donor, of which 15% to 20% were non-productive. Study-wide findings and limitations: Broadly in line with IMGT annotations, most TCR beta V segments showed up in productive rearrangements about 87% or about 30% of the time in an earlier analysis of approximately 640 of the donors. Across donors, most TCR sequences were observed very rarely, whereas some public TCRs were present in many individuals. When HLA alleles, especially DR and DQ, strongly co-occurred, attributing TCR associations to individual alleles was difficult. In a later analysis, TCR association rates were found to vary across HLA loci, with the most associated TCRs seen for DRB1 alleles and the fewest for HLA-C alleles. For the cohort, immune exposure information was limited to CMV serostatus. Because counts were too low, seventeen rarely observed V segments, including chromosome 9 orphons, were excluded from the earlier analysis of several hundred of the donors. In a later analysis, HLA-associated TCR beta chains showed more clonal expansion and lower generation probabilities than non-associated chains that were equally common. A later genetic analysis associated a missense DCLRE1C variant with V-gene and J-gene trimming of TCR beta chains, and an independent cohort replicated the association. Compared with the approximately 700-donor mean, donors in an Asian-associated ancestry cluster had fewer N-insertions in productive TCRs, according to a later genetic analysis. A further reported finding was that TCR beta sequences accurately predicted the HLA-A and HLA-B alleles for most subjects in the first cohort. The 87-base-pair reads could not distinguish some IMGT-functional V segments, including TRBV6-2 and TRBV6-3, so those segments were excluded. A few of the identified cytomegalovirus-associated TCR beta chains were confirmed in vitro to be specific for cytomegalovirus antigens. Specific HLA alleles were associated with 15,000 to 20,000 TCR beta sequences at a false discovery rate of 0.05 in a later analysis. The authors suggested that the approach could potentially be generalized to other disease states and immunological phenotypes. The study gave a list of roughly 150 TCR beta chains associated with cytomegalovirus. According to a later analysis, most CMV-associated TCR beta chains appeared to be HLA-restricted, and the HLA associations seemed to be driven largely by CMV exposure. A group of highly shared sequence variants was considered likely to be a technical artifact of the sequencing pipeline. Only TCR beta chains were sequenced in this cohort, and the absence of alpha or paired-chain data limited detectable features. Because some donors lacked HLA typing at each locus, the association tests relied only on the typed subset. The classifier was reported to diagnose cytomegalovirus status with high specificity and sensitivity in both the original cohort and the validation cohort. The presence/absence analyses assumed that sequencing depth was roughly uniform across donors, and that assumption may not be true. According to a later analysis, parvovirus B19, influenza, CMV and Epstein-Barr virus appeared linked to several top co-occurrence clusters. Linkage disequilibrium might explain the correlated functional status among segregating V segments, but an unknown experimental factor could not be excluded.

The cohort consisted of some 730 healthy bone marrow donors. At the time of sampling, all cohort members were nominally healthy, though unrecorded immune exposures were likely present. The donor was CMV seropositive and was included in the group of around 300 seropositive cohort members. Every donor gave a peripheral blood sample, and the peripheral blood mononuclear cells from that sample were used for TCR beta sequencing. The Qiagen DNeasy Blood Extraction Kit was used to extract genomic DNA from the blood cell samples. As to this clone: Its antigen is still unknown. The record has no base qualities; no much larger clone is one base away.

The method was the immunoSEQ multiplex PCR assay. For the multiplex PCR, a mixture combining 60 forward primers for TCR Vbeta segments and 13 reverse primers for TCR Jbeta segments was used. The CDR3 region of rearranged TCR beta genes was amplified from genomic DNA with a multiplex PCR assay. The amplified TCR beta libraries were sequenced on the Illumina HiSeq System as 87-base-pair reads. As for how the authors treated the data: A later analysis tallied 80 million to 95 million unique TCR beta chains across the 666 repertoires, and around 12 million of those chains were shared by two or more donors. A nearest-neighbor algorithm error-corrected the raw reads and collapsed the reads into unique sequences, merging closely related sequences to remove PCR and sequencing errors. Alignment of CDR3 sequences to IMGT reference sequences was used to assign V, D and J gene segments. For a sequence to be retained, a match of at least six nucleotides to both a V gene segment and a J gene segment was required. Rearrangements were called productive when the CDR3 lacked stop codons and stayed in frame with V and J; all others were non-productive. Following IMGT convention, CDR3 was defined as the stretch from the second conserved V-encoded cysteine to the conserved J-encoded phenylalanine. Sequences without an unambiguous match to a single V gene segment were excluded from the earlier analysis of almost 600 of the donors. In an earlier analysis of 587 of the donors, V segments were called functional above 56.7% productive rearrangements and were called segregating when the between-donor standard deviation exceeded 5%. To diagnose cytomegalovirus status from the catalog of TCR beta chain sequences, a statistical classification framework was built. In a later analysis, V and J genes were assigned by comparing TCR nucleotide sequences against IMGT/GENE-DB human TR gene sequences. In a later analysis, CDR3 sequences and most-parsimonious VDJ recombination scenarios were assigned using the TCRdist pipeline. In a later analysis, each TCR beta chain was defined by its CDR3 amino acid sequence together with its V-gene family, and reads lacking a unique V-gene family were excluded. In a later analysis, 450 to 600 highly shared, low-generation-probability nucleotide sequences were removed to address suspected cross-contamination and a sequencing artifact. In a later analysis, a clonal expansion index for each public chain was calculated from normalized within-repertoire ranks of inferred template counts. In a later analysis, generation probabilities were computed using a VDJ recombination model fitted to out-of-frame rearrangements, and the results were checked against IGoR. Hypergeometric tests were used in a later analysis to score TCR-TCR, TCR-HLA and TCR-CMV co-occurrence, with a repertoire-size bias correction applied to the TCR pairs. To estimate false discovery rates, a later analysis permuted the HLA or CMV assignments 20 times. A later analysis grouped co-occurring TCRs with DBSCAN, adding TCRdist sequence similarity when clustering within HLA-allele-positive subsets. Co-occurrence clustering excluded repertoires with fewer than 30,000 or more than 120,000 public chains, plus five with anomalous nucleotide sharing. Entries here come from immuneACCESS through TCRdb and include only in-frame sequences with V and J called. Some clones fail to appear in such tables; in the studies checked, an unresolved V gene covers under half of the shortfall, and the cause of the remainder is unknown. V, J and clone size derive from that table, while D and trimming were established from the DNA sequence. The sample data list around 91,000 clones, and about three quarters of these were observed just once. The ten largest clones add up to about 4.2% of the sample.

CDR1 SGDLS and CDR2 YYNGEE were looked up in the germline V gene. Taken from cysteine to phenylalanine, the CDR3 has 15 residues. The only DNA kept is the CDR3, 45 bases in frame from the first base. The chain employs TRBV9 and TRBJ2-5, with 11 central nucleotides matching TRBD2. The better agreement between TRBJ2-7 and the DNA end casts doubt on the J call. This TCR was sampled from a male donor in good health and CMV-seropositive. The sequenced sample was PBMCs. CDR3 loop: CASSVGTSGSYEQYF. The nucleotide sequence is TGTGCCAGCAGCGTCGGGACTAGCGGCTCCTACGAGCAGTACTTC.